The 31 T cell receptor beta chains presented below share a single source sample, sequenced in a study of circulating CD8 cells and anti-PD-1 response in melanoma. Sorting of live CD3+CD8+TCRalphabeta+ cells by PD-1 and/or TIGIT gave four subsets. Each library started from approximately 14 ng of total RNA using the QIAseq Immune Repertoire TCR panel. TCRdb re-derived calls from the reads in MiXCR, one entry per CDR3 protein. The table lists roughly 320 distinct CDR3 sequences, roughly 8.1% of them singletons, with less than 20% in the top ten. The sample here was CD8+ T cells from PBMCs, taken at baseline or after one month of anti-PD-1 therapy (not recorded which). The receptor source for this set is a human donor with melanoma.

Sample share makes this clonotype large. The gene calls are TRBV19 and TRBJ1-4; D is perhaps TRBD1 (5 bases). The V end was cut by 11 bases, the J end by 6 bases, with 13 bases between. In germline, CDR1 is LNHDA, CDR2 SQIVND (reference sequence). The CDR3 loop spans 12 amino acids. DNA of the CDR3: TGTGCCTCCCGGGACGGAGATGAAAAACTGTTTTTT. It codes for CASRDGDEKLFF.

By sample share, this clonotype is medium-sized (0.01 to 0.1%). A single base separates this from a much larger clone, so it may be a read error. The chain employs TRBV4-1 and TRBJ1-1; D gene ambiguous. The CDR3 contains 14 residues. With 8 bases removed from V and 6 bases from J, the gap between germline ends came to 19 bases. The germline CDR1 and CDR2 sequences are MGHRA and YSYEKL. The CDR3 nucleotides are TGCGCCAGCTGTTTGGGCGTTCCGAATTCTGAAGCTTTCTTT. Its translation is CASCLGVPNSEAFF.

This clonotype counts as large. The J gene is TRBJ2-7, the V gene TRBV2; D may correspond to TRBD1 or TRBD2 (6 bases each). The V end was cut by 8 bases, the J end by 5 bases, with 19 bases between. CDR1 is SNHLY and CDR2 is FYNNEI in the germline V gene. The CDR3 runs to 14 residues. The CDR3 is CASGRDTLTNEQYF. The DNA of the CDR3 is TGTGCCAGCGGGCGGGACACCCTGACCAACGAGCAGTACTTC.

This clonotype is large (0.1 to 1%). The chain couples TRBV19 to TRBJ2-3, with 9 nucleotides matching TRBD2. Losses at the gene ends were 5 bases for V and 6 bases for J; bases not matched to a gene: 9. Germline loops: CDR1 LNHDA, CDR2 SQIVND (reference sequence). The length of the CDR3 is 15 residues. CDR3 nucleotides: TGTGCCAGTAGTCTCCGCGGGGGGGCCTTGGATACGCAGTATTTT. Protein product: CASSLRGGALDTQYF.

By sample fraction, this clonotype is large. The V call is TRBV27, the J call TRBJ2-7, with 11 positions matching TRBD1. The V segment lost 4 bases and the J segment 3 bases; nucleotides outside the gene matches: 5. Looked up from germline, CDR1 is MNHEY and CDR2 is SMNVEV (reference sequence). CDR3 length: 15 amino acids. Here the CDR3 reads CASSSFGTGGYEQYF. The CDR3 bases are TGTGCCAGCAGTTCGTTTGGGACAGGGGGCTACGAGCAGTACTTC.

This clonotype is classed as medium-sized. A much larger clone differs by one base, so this may be a read error. This CDR3 is missing its conserved last phenylalanine or tryptophan, likely due to a read error. This chain connects TRBV2 to TRBJ2-5, with D tentatively TRBD2 (6 bases). V dropped 8 bases and J dropped 3 bases, with 10 bases sitting between them. The CDR3 extends over 12 amino acids. CDR1 is SNHLY and CDR2 is FYNNEI in the germline V gene. CDR3 protein: CASLGLEETQYL. DNA of the CDR3: TGTGCCAGCCTGGGACTGGAAGAGACCCAGTACCTC.

Relative to its sample, this clonotype is medium-sized. The chain links TRBV29-1 to TRBJ2-7; D assignment may be TRBD1 or TRBD2 (5 bases each). Deletions cut 4 bases from V and 1 base from J, with 8 bases between. Germline V gives CDR1 SQVTM, CDR2 ANQGSEA. The length of the CDR3 is 12 residues. CDR3 in DNA: TGCAGCGTTGGTGGGGGTTCCTACGAGCAGTACTTC. It encodes CSVGGGSYEQYF.

By share, this clonotype counts as large. J is TRBJ1-1 and V is TRBV5-5; TRBD1 agrees at 9 bases. CDR1 and CDR2 (germline): SGHKS, YYEKEE (reference sequence). The length of the CDR3 is 17 residues. V shed 4 bases and J 8 bases; nucleotides not matched to a gene: 18. The CDR3 DNA sequence: TGTGCCAGCAGCCACGGAACCGGGACAGGGAAGTCGACGGAAGCTTTCTTT. Encoded protein: CASSHGTGTGKSTEAFF. The variable domain in full, with the rest retrieved from reference TRBV5-5 and TRBJ1-1, is DAGVTQSPTHLIKTRGQQVTLRCSPISGHKSVSWYQQVLGQGPQFIFQYYEKEERGRGNFPDRFSARQFPNYSSELNVNALLLGDSALYLCASSHGTGTGKSTEAFFGQGTRLTVV.

This clonotype is deemed large. The chain carries TRBV7-2 and TRBJ1-2; D not certain. The V gene lost 1 base and the J gene lost 5 bases, with 11 bases spanning the gap. The CDR3 covers 14 residues. In germline, CDR1 is SGHTA, CDR2 FQGNSA. CDR3 loop: CASSLGFTVYGYTF. The CDR3 nucleotides read TGTGCCAGCAGCTTAGGGTTTACGGTGTATGGCTACACCTTC.

This clonotype is hyperexpanded within its sample. The V call is TRBV19, the J call TRBJ2-1; the D call may be TRBD1 or TRBD2 (6 bases each). Deletions cut 6 bases from V and 6 bases from J, with 12 bases between. The length of the CDR3 is 13 residues. The germline gives CDR1 LNHDA, CDR2 SQIVND (reference sequence). The CDR3 sequence: CASSGSGANEQFF. CDR3 nucleotides: TGTGCCAGTAGCGGGTCGGGGGCCAATGAGCAGTTCTTC.

J is TRBJ2-7 and V is TRBV19, with a weak D call TRBD1 (6 bases). There are 13 residues in the CDR3. CDR1 LNHDA and CDR2 SQIVND come from the germline V gene (reference sequence). Trimming removed 5 bases from V and 3 bases from J, with 11 bases in between. The CDR3 sequence: CASSSGGYYEQYF. CDR3 nucleotide sequence: TGTGCCAGTAGTTCTGGGGGCTACTACGAGCAGTACTTC.

By share, this clonotype ranks as medium-sized. V usage is TRBV14 and J usage is TRBJ2-3; D not resolved. Looked up from germline, CDR1 is SGHDN and CDR2 is FVKESK. The CDR3 contains 17 residues. V gave up 0 bases and J gave up 4 bases, with 17 bases separating them. The CDR3 sequence: CASSQDVVSSVSDTQYF. Here the CDR3 DNA reads TGTGCCAGCAGCCAAGACGTGGTTTCCTCGGTCTCAGATACGCAGTATTTT.

This clonotype is large within its sample. The chain combines TRBV29-1 with TRBJ1-1; the D is unclear. From germline, CDR1 is SQVTM and CDR2 ANQGSEA. Trimming stripped 8 bases from V and 5 bases from J, with 18 bases between. The CDR3 is made up of 13 amino acids. As DNA, the CDR3 is TGCAGCATAATCTCCCCATGGGGTACTGAAGCTTTCTTT. Its protein product is CSIISPWGTEAFF.

This clonotype is labeled large. The V and J genes are TRBV5-5 and TRBJ2-2, with D possibly matching TRBD2 (6 bases). Germline lookup yields CDR1 SGHKS and CDR2 YYEKEE (reference sequence). The CDR3 has 14 residues. V was shortened by 2 bases and J by 2 bases, with 7 bases between the two germline ends. This CDR3 reads CASSFGLNTGELFF. The DNA of the CDR3 is TGTGCCAGCAGCTTCGGACTAAACACCGGGGAGCTGTTTTTT.

This clonotype qualifies as large. CDR3 bases: TGCAGCGTTAGGTTCTGGACCGAGGAAACCTACAATGAGCAGTTCTTC. Translation gives CSVRFWTEETYNEQFF. This chain joins TRBV29-1 and TRBJ2-1; D not certain. Trimming stripped 5 bases from V and 2 bases from J, with 19 bases between. The CDR3 covers 16 residues. Per germline, CDR1 SQVTM and CDR2 ANQGSEA.

This clonotype counts as large. In DNA, the CDR3 is TGTGCCATCAGTGAGGCGGGGGCCACTGAAGCTTTCTTT. It codes for CAISEAGATEAFF. V usage is TRBV10-3 and J usage is TRBJ1-1; a weak D match, TRBD1 (6 bases). The CDR3 is 13 amino acids. CDR1 ENHRY and CDR2 SYGVKD come from the germline V gene. Between the trimmed V and J ends, which lost 2 bases and 4 bases, there was a span of 8 bases.

Relative to its sample, this clonotype is medium-sized. This chain uses TRBV19 with TRBJ1-1; no clear D. Trimming took off 0 bases at V and 2 bases at J, with 7 bases between the two ends. The CDR3 contains 14 residues. CDR1 is LNHDA and CDR2 is SQIVND in the germline V gene (reference sequence). The CDR3 loop reads CASSIDGGNTEAFF. Written as DNA, the CDR3 is TGTGCCAGTAGTATAGATGGAGGAAACACTGAAGCTTTCTTT. The variable domain in full, completed from reference TRBV19 and TRBJ1-1, reads DGGITQSPKYLFRKEGQNVTLSCEQNLNHDAMYWYRQDPGQGLRLIYYSQIVNDFQKGDIAEGYSVSREKKESFPLTVTSAQKNPTAFYLCASSIDGGNTEAFFGQGTRLTVV.

By its share, this clonotype is medium-sized. The genes are TRBV7-2 and TRBJ2-3, with 9 bases lining up with TRBD2. J lost 5 bases, V lost 1 base, and 13 bases had no gene match. CDR1 and CDR2 (germline): SGHTA, FQGNSA. The CDR3 is made up of 18 amino acids. The CDR3 protein is CASSLVSSGGGAGDTQYF. The CDR3, as DNA: TGTGCCAGCAGCTTAGTTAGTTCTGGCGGGGGGGCAGGAGATACGCAGTATTTT.

By sample fraction, this clonotype is large. The chain carries TRBV30 and TRBJ2-7; tentatively, D is TRBD1 or TRBD2 (7 bases each). CDR3 length equals 14 residues. Per the germline V gene, CDR1 is GTSNPN and CDR2 is SVGIG (reference sequence). Trimming took 3 bases from V and 3 from J, leaving 15 bases between them. CDR3 nucleotide sequence: TGTGCCTGGAGCAGGGGGGGACCCGTCTACGAGCAGTACTTC. Translated, it gives CAWSRGGPVYEQYF.

This clonotype is judged large. The rearrangement links TRBV20-1 to TRBJ1-2; no clear D gene. V gave up 0 bases and J gave up 5 bases, with 10 bases separating them. The CDR3 length is 13 residues. Germline values: CDR1 DFQATT, CDR2 SNEGSKA (reference sequence). The CDR3 is CSARDKGGYGYTF. The CDR3 DNA is TGCAGTGCTAGAGATAAGGGAGGATATGGCTACACCTTC.

In its sample, this clonotype is large. This chain connects TRBV2 to TRBJ2-5; D uncertain. Germline loops: CDR1 SNHLY, CDR2 FYNNEI. The V end was cut by 4 bases, the J end by 2 bases, with 8 bases between. This CDR3 has 13 amino acids. Here the CDR3 DNA reads TGTGCCAGCAGTGTACTAATACAAGAGACCCAGTACTTC. Translation gives CASSVLIQETQYF.

This clonotype was seen a handful of times. Being one base from a much bigger clone, this may be a read error. As the CDR3 is not closed by the conserved phenylalanine or tryptophan, this likely results from a read error. The V and J genes are TRBV20-1 and TRBJ2-5; no reliable D call. With 2 bases removed from V and 4 bases from J, the gap between germline ends came to 20 bases. This CDR3 has 16 residues. Germline V gives CDR1 DFQATT, CDR2 SNEGSKA (reference sequence). The CDR3 nucleotides are TGCAGTGCTAGACTCTCCGGACCGAATGGCCCAGAGACCCAGTACCTC. This codes for CSARLSGPNGPETQYL.

By share of the sample, this clonotype is large (0.1 to 1%). The chain's CDR3 is CASSPAGEQYF. The CDR3 bases are TGTGCCAGCAGCCCTGCGGGGGAGCAGTACTTC. The rearrangement uses TRBV2 and TRBJ2-7; perhaps TRBD2 as D (6 bases). This CDR3 comprises 11 residues. Per germline, CDR1 SNHLY and CDR2 FYNNEI. The V gene lost 6 bases and the J gene lost 7 bases, with 10 bases spanning the gap.

This clonotype is classed as large. V gene TRBV19 combines with J gene TRBJ2-3; D remains unclear. This CDR3 has 12 residues. Deletions cut 3 bases from V and 7 bases from J, with 8 bases between. CDR1 LNHDA and CDR2 SQIVND come from the germline V gene (reference sequence). CDR3 residues: CASSIRPYTQYF. As DNA, the CDR3 is TGTGCCAGTAGTATTCGGCCCTATACGCAGTATTTT.

Sample share makes this clonotype large. The V call is TRBV29-1, the J call TRBJ2-3, with a tentative D call TRBD2 (7 bases). Germline loops: CDR1 SQVTM, CDR2 ANQGSEA. V was cut by 3 bases and J by 1 base, with 17 bases left in between. This CDR3 spans 16 amino acids. CDR3 coding DNA: TGCAGCGTTGAGGGCGGGGGCTATCGCGGCACAGATACGCAGTATTTT. It is translated as CSVEGGGYRGTDTQYF.

This clonotype is classed as large (0.1 to 1%). The chain recombines TRBV19 with TRBJ2-1, with D possibly being TRBD1 or TRBD2 (6 bases each). Germline V gene sequence: CDR1 LNHDA, CDR2 SQIVND (reference sequence). The ends were cut back, 1 base at V and 6 bases at J, with 13 bases in the middle. This CDR3 contains 15 residues. CDR3 region: CASSIVNGGRNEQFF. In DNA, the CDR3 is TGTGCCAGTAGTATAGTAAACGGGGGCCGCAATGAGCAGTTCTTC.

This clonotype was picked up one time. The V and J genes are TRBV10-3 and TRBJ2-7, with 8 bases lining up with TRBD2. Trimming removed 10 bases from V and 3 bases from J; junction bases left unmatched: 5. CDR3 length: 12 residues. In germline, CDR1 is ENHRY, CDR2 SYGVKD. Here the CDR3 DNA reads TGTGCCAGCCGTGCGGGAGGCTACGAGCAGTACTTC. This gives the protein CASRAGGYEQYF.

Comment on this clonotype: An end of the junction differs from the germline gene, which may be a read error. CDR3 sequence reads: CASSSQGSSYEQYF. The CDR3 region has the DNA TGTGCCAGCAGCTCGCAGGGAAGCTCCTATGAGCAGTACTTC. The rearrangement uses TRBV5-4 and TRBJ2-7; the D gene is possibly TRBD1 (5 bases). This CDR3 is built from 14 residues. Germline V gives CDR1 SGHNT, CDR2 YYREEE (reference sequence).

In its sample, this clonotype ranks as medium-sized (0.01 to 0.1%). V usage is TRBV4-3 and J usage is TRBJ1-1, with D maybe TRBD1 (6 bases). Between the trimmed V and J ends, which lost 2 bases and 5 bases, there was a span of 15 bases. The CDR3 loop spans 15 amino acids. Germline CDR1 and CDR2: LGHNA and YSLEER. CDR3 amino acids: CASSQPRGLTTEAFF. The CDR3 DNA reads as TGCGCCAGCAGCCAACCCAGGGGACTTACTACTGAAGCTTTCTTT.

Worth noting for this clonotype: Because the CDR3 is missing its conserved closing phenylalanine or tryptophan, this is likely a read error. J is TRBJ1-3 and V is TRBV7-9, with TRBD1 matching 8 bases. This CDR3 is built from 15 residues. Germline values: CDR1 SEHNR, CDR2 FQNEAQ (reference sequence). CDR3 in amino acids: CVSSGGQGSGNTIYS. The CDR3 DNA reads as TGTGTCAGCAGCGGCGGACAGGGCTCTGGAAACACCATATATTCT.

Judged by abundance, this clonotype is large. This rearrangement joins TRBV12-3 or TRBV12-4 to TRBJ2-3; D call uncertain. Trimming removed 5 bases at V and 8 bases at J, with 14 bases between. The CDR3 covers 13 residues. The CDR3 protein is CASSDPTVGTQYF. The CDR3 region has the DNA TGTGCCAGCAGTGATCCGACGGTGGGTACGCAGTATTTT.